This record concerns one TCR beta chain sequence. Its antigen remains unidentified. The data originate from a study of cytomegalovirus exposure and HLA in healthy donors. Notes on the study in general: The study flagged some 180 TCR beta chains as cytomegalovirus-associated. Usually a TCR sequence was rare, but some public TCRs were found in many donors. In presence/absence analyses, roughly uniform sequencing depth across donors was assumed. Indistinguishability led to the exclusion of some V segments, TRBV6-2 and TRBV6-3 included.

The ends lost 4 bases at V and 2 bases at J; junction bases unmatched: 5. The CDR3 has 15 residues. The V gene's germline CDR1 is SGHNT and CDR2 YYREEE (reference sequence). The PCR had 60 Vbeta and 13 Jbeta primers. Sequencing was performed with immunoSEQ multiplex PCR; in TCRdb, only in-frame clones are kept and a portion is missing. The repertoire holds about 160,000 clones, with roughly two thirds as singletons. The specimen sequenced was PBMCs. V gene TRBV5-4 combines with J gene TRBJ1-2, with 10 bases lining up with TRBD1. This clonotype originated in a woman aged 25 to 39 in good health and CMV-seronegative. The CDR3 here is CASSRGTGANYGYTF. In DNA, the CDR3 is TGTGCCAGCAGCCGTGGGACAGGGGCGAACTATGGCTACACCTTC.